Below, 26 T cell receptor beta chains from the same sample are listed, as sequenced in a study of blood T cell repertoires in COVID-19 (dated by TCRdb to the early 2020s). The method was the immunoSEQ multiplex PCR assay. The source is immuneACCESS, and TCRdb retained only in-frame sequences with V and J called. Part of the clones is not carried over; for the studies checked, unresolved V genes explain less than half of this, and the remainder is unexplained. This sample gives about 100,000 clones in total; approximately 79% of them show up just once. The ten biggest clones cover 15% to 20% of the sample. The material sequenced was peripheral blood. The receptors were sampled from a woman older than 75 with active or convalescent COVID-19.

The genes are TRBV19 and TRBJ2-7; 7 nucleotides align to TRBD1. The germline gives CDR1 LNHDA, CDR2 SQIVND (reference sequence). Germline trimming cut 5 bases from V and 3 bases from J; bases unmatched to any gene: 7. CDR3 length equals 14 residues. DNA for the CDR3: TGTGCCAGTAGTCCCGGGACAGCTTACTACGAGCAGTACTTC. Its protein is CASSPGTAYYEQYF.

This rearrangement joins TRBV7-3 to TRBJ2-2; TRBD2 agrees at 11 bases. CDR3 length: 16 amino acids. Germline CDR1 and CDR2: SGHTA and FQGTGA. After removal of 4 bases from V and 5 bases from J, the junction contained 6 bases not matched to a gene. The CDR3 is CASSSGTSGYTGELFF. The CDR3 region has the DNA TGTGCCAGCAGCTCCGGGACTAGCGGTTATACCGGGGAGCTGTTTTTT.

This chain uses TRBV7-8 with TRBJ1-5; the D gene is possibly TRBD1 (5 bases). Germline V gene lookup returns CDR1 SGHVS and CDR2 FQNEAQ. V was pared by 5 bases and J by 9 bases, with 17 bases between. The CDR3 totals 14 residues. CDR3 loop: CASSRGAGLGPQHF. In DNA form, the CDR3 reads TGTGCCAGCAGCCGGGGCGCGGGTTTGGGGCCCCAGCATTTT. Full variable domain (remainder filled in from reference TRBV7-8 and TRBJ1-5): GAGVSQSPRYKVAKRGQDVALRCDPISGHVSLFWYQQALGQGPEFLTYFQNEAQLDKSGLPSDRFFAERPEGSVSTLKIQRTQQEDSAVYLCASSRGAGLGPQHFGDGTRLSIL.

The J gene is TRBJ2-3, the V gene TRBV2; maybe TRBD2 (5 bases). The germline gives CDR1 SNHLY, CDR2 FYNNEI. The CDR3 is made up of 14 amino acids. Trimming shortened V by 1 base and J by 7 bases, and 12 bases separated the two germline ends. The DNA of the CDR3 is TGTGCCAGCAGTGAAGACGGGATGGTGAATACGCAGTATTTT. This gives the protein CASSEDGMVNTQYF.

V is TRBV5-4 and J is TRBJ2-2; 7 bases map to TRBD2. The trim removed 4 bases at V and 4 bases at J, leaving 7 bases unmatched. There are 15 residues in the CDR3. From germline, CDR1 is SGHNT and CDR2 YYREEE (reference sequence). CDR3 loop: CASSPSGGSTGELFF. The CDR3 DNA follows: TGTGCCAGCAGCCCGAGCGGCGGGAGCACCGGGGAGCTGTTTTTT.

The chain carries TRBV19 and TRBJ1-5, with 12 bases that match TRBD1. The ends lost 3 bases at V and 6 bases at J; junction bases unmatched: 6. Germline loops: CDR1 LNHDA, CDR2 SQIVND (reference sequence). The CDR3 consists of 16 residues. The DNA for the CDR3 is TGTGCCAGTAGTATCGGGGGACAGGGGGCGCTTCAGCCCCAGCATTTT. It specifies CASSIGGQGALQPQHF.

The chain combines TRBV30 with TRBJ2-1; 10 nucleotides match TRBD2. V shed 8 bases, J shed 6 bases, and the junction held 10 bases outside the gene matches. Germline CDR1 GTSNPN, CDR2 SVGIG (reference sequence). The CDR3 runs 14 residues. The CDR3 DNA is TGTGCCGGACAGCGGGAGGGCCGGGTCAATGAGCAGTTCTTC. It codes for CAGQREGRVNEQFF.

The chain links TRBV7-2 to TRBJ2-2; 14 nucleotides match TRBD2. Germline V gene sequence: CDR1 SGHTA, CDR2 FQGNSA. The CDR3 has 18 residues. V shed 7 bases, J shed 5 bases, and the junction held 12 bases outside the gene matches. CDR3 bases: TGTGCCAGCACCCCTGGCGGGACTAGCGGGAGTCGAACCGGGGAGCTGTTTTTT. This translates into CASTPGGTSGSRTGELFF.

This chain uses TRBV2 with TRBJ2-7, with 7 bases that match TRBD2. With 1 base clipped from V and 6 bases from J, the junction kept 15 bases outside the gene matches. Germline CDR1 SNHLY, CDR2 FYNNEI. This CDR3 contains 17 residues. The CDR3 nucleotides are TGTGCCAGCAGTGAAGATGTTCGGACTAGTTTCACTCGCGAGCAGTACTTC. Translation: CASSEDVRTSFTREQYF.

Details on this clone: Compared with germline, one end of the junction differs, possibly owing to a read error. The chain couples TRBV5-1 to TRBJ1-2; 8 nucleotides align to TRBD1. Germline V gene sequence: CDR1 SGHRS, CDR2 YFSETQ. The CDR3 sequence is 14 residues long. CDR3 in DNA: TGTGCCAGCAGCTCCCTGACAGGGGACTATGGCTACACCTTC. Translated, it gives CASSSLTGDYGYTF. The full variable domain, its missing parts supplied by reference TRBV5-1 and TRBJ1-2, is KAGVTQTPRYLIKTRGQQVTLSCSPISGHRSVSWYQQTPGQGLQFLFEYFSETQRNKGNFPGRFSGRQFSNSRSEMNVSTLELGDSALYLCASSSLTGDYGYTFGSGTRLTVV.

This chain links TRBV9 with TRBJ2-1, with 10 bases lining up with TRBD2. Per germline, CDR1 SGDLS and CDR2 YYNGEE. V was clipped by 5 bases and J by 9 bases; unmatched bases: 11. The CDR3 is made up of 15 amino acids. Here the CDR3 reads CASSFLAGDRSEQFF. CDR3 in DNA: TGTGCCAGCAGTTTCCTAGCGGGAGATCGGAGTGAGCAGTTCTTC. Based on the CDR3 plus reference TRBV9 and TRBJ2-1, the full variable domain is DSGVTQTPKHLITATGQRVTLRCSPRSGDLSVYWYQQSLDQGLQFLIQYYNGEERAKGNILERFSAQQFPDLHSELNLSSLELGDSALYFCASSFLAGDRSEQFFGPGTRLTVL.

Only a few counts were recorded for this clone. J is TRBJ1-2 and V is TRBV28; D ambiguous. CDR1 is MDHEN and CDR2 is SYDVKM in the germline V gene. The CDR3 is 13 residues long. Deletions cut 7 bases from V and 4 bases from J, with 13 bases between. For the CDR3, the DNA is TGTGCCAGCATCGAAGCACGGGGCTATGGCTACACCTTC. Protein: CASIEARGYGYTF.

J is TRBJ1-6 and V is TRBV7-2; 7 bases agree with TRBD1. With V trimmed by 5 bases and J by 13 bases, 5 bases remained unmatched. CDR3 length: 12 amino acids. CDR1 SGHTA and CDR2 FQGNSA come from the germline V gene. The CDR3 region is CASSIQQGPLHF. The CDR3 DNA sequence: TGTGCCAGCAGCATACAACAGGGGCCCCTCCACTTT.

The V and J genes are TRBV2 and TRBJ2-3, with 11 bases that match TRBD2. The V segment lost 6 bases and the J segment 4 bases; nucleotides outside the gene matches: 3. The CDR3 has 14 residues. Per the germline V gene, CDR1 is SNHLY and CDR2 is FYNNEI. Written as DNA, the CDR3 is TGTGCCAGCAGATTAGCGGGAGGGCCAGATACGCAGTATTTT. It codes for CASRLAGGPDTQYF.

The chain recombines TRBV7-2 with TRBJ2-3, with 8 bases aligning to TRBD2. The CDR3 extends over 17 amino acids. CDR1 is SGHTA and CDR2 is FQGNSA in the germline V gene. V was pared by 5 bases and J by 6 bases, with 16 bases of the junction left unmatched. The CDR3 nucleotides are TGTGCCAGCAGCATCCAGAGCGGGAGAAGTAAATTCGATACGCAGTATTTT. This sequence encodes CASSIQSGRSKFDTQYF.

The genes are TRBV28 and TRBJ2-7, with TRBD2 as a possible D gene (7 bases). The germline V gene has CDR1 MDHEN and CDR2 SYDVKM. The CDR3 sequence is 21 residues long. Deletions cut 6 bases from V and 3 bases from J, with 36 bases between. The chain's CDR3 is CASRSPRRGGGPSTSRYEQYF. The CDR3 DNA reads as TGTGCCAGCAGGTCACCCCGTCGAGGGGGGGGCCCATCCACTAGTCGCTACGAGCAGTACTTC.

The genes are TRBV19 and TRBJ2-3, with D possibly TRBD2 on 5 matching bases. In germline, CDR1 is LNHDA, CDR2 SQIVND (reference sequence). The CDR3 is 14 residues long. Trimming stripped 5 bases from V and 1 base from J, with 10 bases between. CDR3 DNA sequence: TGTGCCAGTAGTCAATGGACTGGCACAGATACGCAGTATTTT. Translation gives CASSQWTGTDTQYF.

J is TRBJ1-6 and V is TRBV4-2; no clear D gene. Trimming removed 0 bases from V and 5 bases from J, with 11 bases in between. The germline gives CDR1 LGHNA, CDR2 YNFKEQ. CDR3 length: 16 residues. Here the CDR3 reads CASSQEFSSHNSPLHF. CDR3 bases: TGTGCCAGCAGCCAAGAATTCAGTTCCCATAATTCACCCCTCCACTTT.

This chain links TRBV7-2 with TRBJ2-2; the D gene is possibly TRBD2 (5 bases). CDR1 SGHTA and CDR2 FQGNSA come from the germline V gene. The CDR3 runs 15 residues. Deletions cut 1 base from V and 2 bases from J, with 8 bases between. CDR3 protein: CASSLGLANTGELFF. The DNA for the CDR3 is TGTGCCAGCAGCTTAGGCCTAGCCAACACCGGGGAGCTGTTTTTT.

The chain uses TRBV6-8 and TRBJ2-7; possibly TRBD1 for D (6 bases). The CDR3 consists of 17 residues. The V and J ends lost 6 bases and 3 bases respectively, with 24 bases between them. Per germline, CDR1 MNHGY and CDR2 SAAAGT. In DNA, the CDR3 is TGTGCCAGCAGCTACGTTACAGGGTCTTGGGGCTTCTACGAGCAGTACTTC. Its translation is CASSYVTGSWGFYEQYF.

As to this clone: A read error may account for a junction end that differs from germline. This chain connects TRBV5-1 to TRBJ2-1; 7 bases align to TRBD2. CDR1 SGHRS and CDR2 YFSETQ come from the germline V gene. This CDR3 spans 16 amino acids. The CDR3 loop is CASSSGGGAGYNEQFF. The CDR3 nucleotides are TGTGCCAGCAGCTCGGGGGGAGGAGCGGGCTACAATGAGCAGTTCTTC.

This clone has more than one count but fewer than ten. This sequence joins TRBV5-1 and TRBJ2-3, with 10 nucleotides matching TRBD2. The CDR3 runs to 17 residues. V was pared by 4 bases and J by 8 bases, with 16 bases of the junction left unmatched. Germline CDR1 is SGHRS and CDR2 is YFSETQ. The CDR3 region has the DNA TGCGCCAGCAGCACTCCGAAGGTAGCGGGGGGAGTGGGTACGCAGTATTTT. Encoded protein: CASSTPKVAGGVGTQYF. Based on the CDR3 plus reference TRBV5-1 and TRBJ2-3, the full variable domain is KAGVTQTPRYLIKTRGQQVTLSCSPISGHRSVSWYQQTPGQGLQFLFEYFSETQRNKGNFPGRFSGRQFSNSRSEMNVSTLELGDSALYLCASSTPKVAGGVGTQYFGPGTRLTVL.

The chain recombines TRBV2 with TRBJ1-2, with D possibly being TRBD1 (5 bases). This CDR3 comprises 16 residues. The ends were cut back, 7 bases at V and 4 bases at J, with 22 bases in the middle. Germline CDR1 and CDR2: SNHLY and FYNNEI. For the CDR3, the DNA is TGTGCCAGCACTGGCAGGGACTCACGAGGGGTCTATGGCTACACCTTC. The encoded protein is CASTGRDSRGVYGYTF.

The J gene is TRBJ2-2, the V gene TRBV2; 8 bases map to TRBD1. The V segment lost 6 bases and the J segment 4 bases; nucleotides outside the gene matches: 13. This CDR3 is built from 17 residues. Germline CDR1 is SNHLY and CDR2 is FYNNEI. The CDR3 here is CASSRFLTGAGTGELFF. The CDR3 nucleotides are TGTGCCAGCAGCCGTTTCTTGACAGGGGCGGGCACCGGGGAGCTGTTTTTT.

The chain uses TRBV27 and TRBJ1-5, with D perhaps matching TRBD1 (6 bases). The V gene lost 1 base and the J gene lost 6 bases, with 13 bases spanning the gap. Germline V CDR1 and CDR2: MNHEY, SMNVEV (reference sequence). The CDR3 sequence is 15 residues long. CDR3 DNA: TGTGCCAGCAGTTTATATTGGCCAGGGGCTCAGCCCCAGCATTTT. Protein sequence: CASSLYWPGAQPQHF.

This clone was observed once. The gene calls are TRBV6-4 and TRBJ1-5; D unresolved. This CDR3 contains 13 residues. Germline CDR1 MRHNA, CDR2 SNTAGT. Trimming removed 5 bases at V and 4 bases at J, with 9 bases between. The CDR3 DNA sequence: TGTGCCAGCAGTCCTGAGAGGAATCAGCCCCAGCATTTT. Protein product: CASSPERNQPQHF.